This is a list of T cell receptor beta chains from one sample in a study of blood T cell repertoires in COVID-19. Using immunoSEQ multiplex PCR, the repertoire was profiled, and TCRdb retains in-frame clones only, with some absent. The table has 150,000 or so clones, around 85% seen once. The sequencing input was peripheral blood. The source of these receptors is a woman in her 70s with acute or convalescent COVID-19. The CDR3 runs from the conserved cysteine through the conserved F or W. The D gene is left open where the match is weak. The size field is filled for only some rows; it gives once, few, many or a size class.

v_call,j_call,clone_size,d_call,cdr3_nt,cdr3_aa
TRBV28,TRBJ1-6,-,-,TGTGCCAGCAGTCCACCGGGACAATATAATTCACCCCTCCACTTT,CASSPPGQYNSPLHF
TRBV12-5,TRBJ1-6,-,TRBD1,TGTGCTATCGGACAGGTTAATTCACCCCTCCACTTT,CAIGQVNSPLHF
TRBV5-1,TRBJ1-5,-,-,TGCGCCAGCAGCTTACAGGGAAATAGCAATCAGCCCCAGCATTTT,CASSLQGNSNQPQHF
TRBV19,TRBJ2-2,-,TRBD1,TGTGCCAGTAGAATCAGGGGGCAGTCGAACACCGGGGAGCTGTTTTTT,CASRIRGQSNTGELFF
TRBV5-3,TRBJ2-5,-,-,TGTGCCAGAAGCTTGACTAGATCTAGGCAAGAGACCCAGTACTTC,CARSLTRSRQETQYF
TRBV30,TRBJ1-1,-,-,TGTGCCTGGAGTGTACGAGGCAGGAACACTGAAGCTTTCTTT,CAWSVRGRNTEAFF
TRBV2,TRBJ2-7,-,TRBD1,TGTGCCAGCGGGTCCGTCAGGGGGCCGAGGGAGCAGTACTTC,CASGSVRGPREQYF
TRBV20-1,TRBJ1-5,-,-,TGCAGTGCTAGTCGCCGGGGGAATCAGCCCCAGCATTTT,CSASRRGNQPQHF
TRBV5-1,TRBJ1-2,-,-,TGCGCCAGCAGCTTGGAAGAGTACTATGGCTACACCTTC,CASSLEEYYGYTF
TRBV19,TRBJ2-2,once,TRBD1,TGTGCCAGTAGTAGTACAGGGGGAAGGACCGGGGAGCTGTTTTTT,CASSSTGGRTGELFF
TRBV6-5,TRBJ1-4,-,-,TGTGCCAGCAGTTCGGCGCGGAATAATGAAAAACTGTTTTTT,CASSSARNNEKLFF
TRBV2,TRBJ2-1,-,TRBD2,TGTGCCAGCAGCCCCTGGGGGACTAGCGGGTCTTACAATGAGCAGTTCTTC,CASSPWGTSGSYNEQFF
TRBV7-9,TRBJ1-1,-,-,TGTGCCAGCAGCTTAGGGGTAGGGGACACTGAAGCTTTCTTT,CASSLGVGDTEAFF
TRBV7-2,TRBJ1-2,-,TRBD1,TGTGCCAGCAGCTACGGACAGGGTGGTAACTATGGCTACACCTTC,CASSYGQGGNYGYTF
TRBV10-1,TRBJ2-1,-,TRBD2,TGCGCCAGCAGTAGTGGTAGTCTAAGCGGGGGCAGAGTGAATGAGCAGTTCTTC,CASSSGSLSGGRVNEQFF
TRBV7-9,TRBJ1-6,-,-,TGTGCCAGCAGCCCCGGACAGTTAGGGTCACCCCTCCACTTT,CASSPGQLGSPLHF
TRBV4-2,TRBJ2-2,-,TRBD2,TGTGCCAGCAGCCAAGCAGGGGCTGGACTAGCGGGCGCTACCGGGGAGCTGTTTTTT,CASSQAGAGLAGATGELFF
TRBV4-2,TRBJ2-1,-,-,TGTGCCAGCAGCCATGCACTCGCGTATCCCTACAATGAGCAGTTCTTC,CASSHALAYPYNEQFF
TRBV5-1,TRBJ1-5,-,-,TGCGCCAGCAGCCTGACAGGTCTGCTATTTGAGCCCCAGCATTTT,CASSLTGLLFEPQHF
TRBV6-6,TRBJ1-4,-,TRBD1,TGTGCCAGCAGTCCCCTGGGGACAGGGCCCACTAATGAAAAACTGTTTTTT,CASSPLGTGPTNEKLFF
TRBV7-9,TRBJ1-5,-,-,TGTGCCAGCAGCTCCTCCAAGCGTTATAGCAATCAGCCCCAGCATTTT,CASSSSKRYSNQPQHF
TRBV5-1,TRBJ2-7,-,TRBD1,TGCGCCAGCAGCCCCCTACAGGGGGCGAACGAGCAGTACTTC,CASSPLQGANEQYF
TRBV2,TRBJ1-5,-,TRBD1,TGTGCCAGCAGTGGTGGAGGGGGCGATCAGCCCCAGCATTTT,CASSGGGGDQPQHF
TRBV6-1,TRBJ1-2,-,TRBD1,TGTGCCAGCAGTGACGGGAAACAGGGGAATCGCTACACCTTC,CASSDGKQGNRYTF
TRBV7-2,TRBJ1-3,-,-,TGTGCCAGCAGTTTTACCGACAGCTCTGGAAACACCATATATTTT,CASSFTDSSGNTIYF
TRBV2,TRBJ2-3,-,TRBD2,TGTGCCAGCAGGTCGGGCGGGGGGATCACAGATACGCAGTATTTT,CASRSGGGITDTQYF
TRBV5-1,TRBJ1-2,-,-,TGCGCCAGCAGCCCAGCGCTGGATCGCTATGGCTACACCTTC,CASSPALDRYGYTF
TRBV5-1,TRBJ2-6,-,-,TGCGCCAGCAGCCTTCCCGGTGGGGCCAACGTCCTGACTTTC,CASSLPGGANVLTF
TRBV12-3/TRBV12-4,TRBJ1-2,few,TRBD1,TGTGCCACAGGGACAGCCGGGTATGGCTACACCTTC,CATGTAGYGYTF
TRBV4-2,TRBJ2-2,-,TRBD2,TGTGCCAGCAGCCGACCCATCTGGACTAGCGGAGCCACCGGGGAGCTGTTTTTT,CASSRPIWTSGATGELFF
TRBV4-2,TRBJ2-5,-,-,TGTGCCAGCAGCGGGCCGGGGGGCCCCAACCAAGAGACCCAGTACTTC,CASSGPGGPNQETQYF
TRBV19,TRBJ2-3,-,TRBD2,TGTGCCAGTAGTGCCGACACTAGCGGGGTAGGGGCTAGCACAGATACGCAGTATTTT,CASSADTSGVGASTDTQYF